The sequence of this T cell receptor beta chain was determined in a study of blood T cell repertoires in COVID-19. As for the study in general: Some COVID-19 samples were acute and others convalescent; all came from the United States, Italy and Spain. Sample material is recorded as cDNA or gDNA derived from T cells, B-cell-depleted T cells, or PBMCs.

In the study's own analysis: Quantification of nucleated cells was approximated via reference gene primer amplification. The method was immunoSEQ multiplex PCR; TCRdb's version includes in-frame clones alone and lacks a portion of them. The D gene and trimming were derived from the DNA, and the V and J assignments and clone size from that table. The sample gives some 99,000 clones, 84% of which show up once; roughly 7.9% is in the top ten. CDR3 size: 14 residues. V was cut by 1 base and J by 4 bases, with 10 bases left in between. Germline CDR1 and CDR2: MGHRA and YSYEKL. The sample consisted of peripheral blood. This TCR came from a woman older than 75 with active or convalescent COVID-19. V gene TRBV4-1 combines with J gene TRBJ1-2; D is unclear. The chain's CDR3 is CASSQARDFYGYTF. In DNA, the CDR3 is TGCGCCAGCAGCCAAGCCCGCGATTTCTATGGCTACACCTTC.